This is a list of T cell receptor beta chains from one sample in a study of blood T cells in healthy people across ages. TCRdb fed the 5' RACE reads into MiXCR, producing one record per CDR3 protein. The sample carries hundreds of thousands of distinct CDR3 sequences, 58% recorded once. Material for sequencing was blood. The origin of the receptors is a man aged 60 to 69 in good health. Each CDR3 is given with its conserved first and last residue. The D gene is left open where the match is weak. Clone size appears in some rows only: once, few, many, or a class for an expanded clone.

clone size: few
J gene: TRBJ2-1
V gene: TRBV2
D gene: TRBD2
CDR3 DNA: TGTGCCAGTGAAATGGGACTAGCGGGGGGGCCTAGCTCCTACAATGAGCAGTTCTTC
CDR3 protein: CASEMGLAGGPSSYNEQFF

clone size: .
J gene: TRBJ2-3
V gene: TRBV6-5
D gene: TRBD2
CDR3 DNA: TGTGCCAGCAGTTACTGGGGGGGACTAGCGGGTAAGACAGATACGCAGTATTTT
CDR3 protein: CASSYWGGLAGKTDTQYF

clone size: .
J gene: TRBJ2-1
V gene: TRBV9
D gene: .
CDR3 DNA: TGTGCCAGCAGCGTAGTTCCCTCCTACAATGAGCAGTTCTTC
CDR3 protein: CASSVVPSYNEQFF

clone size: few
J gene: TRBJ1-1
V gene: TRBV10-2
D gene: .
CDR3 DNA: TGTGCCAGCAGCGAACAGGGTGGCACTGAAGCTTTCTTT
CDR3 protein: CASSEQGGTEAFF

clone size: .
J gene: TRBJ2-5
V gene: TRBV15
D gene: .
CDR3 DNA: TGTGCCACCAGCAGAAGGGCAGACCAAGAGACCCAGTACTTC
CDR3 protein: CATSRRADQETQYF

clone size: .
J gene: TRBJ2-4
V gene: TRBV10-2
D gene: .
CDR3 DNA: TGCGCCAGCAGTGAGTTGACTACTCAGTACTTC
CDR3 protein: CASSELTTQYF

clone size: .
J gene: TRBJ2-5
V gene: TRBV3-1
D gene: .
CDR3 DNA: TGTGCCAGCAGCCAACTGGGGGCAGTGATACCAGAGACCCAGTACTTC
CDR3 protein: CASSQLGAVIPETQYF

clone size: .
J gene: TRBJ2-5
V gene: TRBV5-1
D gene: .
CDR3 DNA: TGCGCCAGCAGCTTGGACGGGGGGCGGGAAGAGACCCAGTACTTC
CDR3 protein: CASSLDGGREETQYF

clone size: .
J gene: TRBJ2-5
V gene: TRBV5-1
D gene: .
CDR3 DNA: TGCGCCAGCAGCTTGGCGGGATACGAGGAGACCCAGTACTTC
CDR3 protein: CASSLAGYEETQYF

clone size: .
J gene: TRBJ2-5
V gene: TRBV18
D gene: .
CDR3 DNA: TGTGCCAGCTCACCACCTCTATCACAAGAGACCCAGTACTTC
CDR3 protein: CASSPPLSQETQYF

clone size: .
J gene: TRBJ2-3
V gene: TRBV10-1
D gene: TRBD1
CDR3 DNA: TGCGCCAGCAGTGAGGGGACAGAGGGAGATACGCAGTATTTT
CDR3 protein: CASSEGTEGDTQYF

clone size: .
J gene: TRBJ2-2
V gene: TRBV24-1
D gene: TRBD1
CDR3 DNA: TGTGCCACCAGTGATTCGACAGGGTCGAACACCGGGGAGCTGTTTTTT
CDR3 protein: CATSDSTGSNTGELFF

clone size: .
J gene: TRBJ2-5
V gene: TRBV11-2
D gene: TRBD2
CDR3 DNA: TGTGCCAGCAGCTTAGACGGGGGGATAGGGACCCAGTACTTC
CDR3 protein: CASSLDGGIGTQYF

clone size: .
J gene: TRBJ1-2
V gene: TRBV10-2
D gene: TRBD1
CDR3 DNA: TGCGCCAGCAGTCTCGATAGGACAGGGAAGGGGGATGGCTACACCTTC
CDR3 protein: CASSLDRTGKGDGYTF

clone size: .
J gene: TRBJ2-1
V gene: TRBV5-1
D gene: .
CDR3 DNA: TGCGCCAGCAGCTTAAGGACGGCTGTCGATGAGCAGTTCTTC
CDR3 protein: CASSLRTAVDEQFF

clone size: .
J gene: TRBJ1-4
V gene: TRBV4-1
D gene: TRBD1
CDR3 DNA: TGCGCCAGCAGCCGACGTAGGACAGGGTGGGATACAACTAATGAAAAACTGTTTTTT
CDR3 protein: CASSRRRTGWDTTNEKLFF

clone size: few
J gene: TRBJ2-5
V gene: TRBV3-1
D gene: .
CDR3 DNA: TGTGCCAGCAGCGGGGTTGAGACCCAGTACTTC
CDR3 protein: CASSGVETQYF

clone size: .
J gene: TRBJ2-4
V gene: TRBV12-3/TRBV12-4
D gene: TRBD2
CDR3 DNA: TGTGCCAGCAGTCCCGGGACTAGCGGGGGGCGAACCAAAAACATTCAGTACTTC
CDR3 protein: CASSPGTSGGRTKNIQYF

clone size: .
J gene: TRBJ2-5
V gene: TRBV11-2
D gene: TRBD2
CDR3 DNA: TGTGCCAGCAGCCCAAATAGCGGGAGTACTTCCCGGACCCAGTACTTC
CDR3 protein: CASSPNSGSTSRTQYF

clone size: .
J gene: TRBJ2-7
V gene: TRBV4-1
D gene: .
CDR3 DNA: TGCGCCAGCAGCCACCCAGGGACCTACGAGCAGTACTTC
CDR3 protein: CASSHPGTYEQYF

clone size: .
J gene: TRBJ2-7
V gene: TRBV5-1
D gene: .
CDR3 DNA: TGCGCCAGCAGCTTAGGTTATGCGGGCGAGCAGTACTTC
CDR3 protein: CASSLGYAGEQYF

clone size: many
J gene: TRBJ2-3
V gene: TRBV5-1
D gene: TRBD2
CDR3 DNA: TGTGCCAGCAGCTTGGGACTAGCGGCAGATACGCAGTATTTT
CDR3 protein: CASSLGLAADTQYF

clone size: .
J gene: TRBJ2-3
V gene: TRBV6-5
D gene: TRBD2
CDR3 DNA: TGTGCCAGCAGTTACCGCGGGCCTAGCGGGGGGGCAGCAGATACGCAGTATTTT
CDR3 protein: CASSYRGPSGGAADTQYF

clone size: few
J gene: TRBJ1-4
V gene: TRBV7-2
D gene: .
CDR3 DNA: TGTGCCAGCAGCTTAGGCCGGCTGAATGAAAAACTGTTTTTT
CDR3 protein: CASSLGRLNEKLFF

clone size: .
J gene: TRBJ1-1
V gene: TRBV7-2
D gene: .
CDR3 DNA: TGTGCCAGCAGCCTAAGTCTACGGGGGAGTAGGGCTTTCTTT
CDR3 protein: CASSLSLRGSRAFF

clone size: .
J gene: TRBJ2-1
V gene: TRBV7-2
D gene: TRBD2
CDR3 DNA: TGTGCCAGCAGCTTAGGGGGACTAGCGGAGGGACGAACCAATGAGCAGTTCTTC
CDR3 protein: CASSLGGLAEGRTNEQFF

clone size: few
J gene: TRBJ2-7
V gene: TRBV5-1
D gene: .
CDR3 DNA: TGCGCCAGCAGCTTGGCCGCTGGAGGGGGGACCTACGAGCAGTACTTC
CDR3 protein: CASSLAAGGGTYEQYF

clone size: few
J gene: TRBJ2-5
V gene: TRBV10-3
D gene: .
CDR3 DNA: TGTGCCATCAGTGAAGGGCTGCAAGAGACCCAGTACTTC
CDR3 protein: CAISEGLQETQYF

clone size: few
J gene: TRBJ1-2
V gene: TRBV4-1
D gene: .
CDR3 DNA: TGCGCCAGCAGCCAAGTTCCCGGGGAGGGCTATGGCTACACCTTC
CDR3 protein: CASSQVPGEGYGYTF

clone size: few
J gene: TRBJ2-1
V gene: TRBV14
D gene: .
CDR3 DNA: TGTGCCAGCAGCCCCAAGGCGAGCTACAGTCTCGACTCCTACAATGAGCAGTTCTTC
CDR3 protein: CASSPKASYSLDSYNEQFF

clone size: .
J gene: TRBJ2-5
V gene: TRBV20-1
D gene: .
CDR3 DNA: TGCAGTGGATATCGAGAGTTGAAGGAGACCCAGTACTTC
CDR3 protein: CSGYRELKETQYF

clone size: .
J gene: TRBJ1-2
V gene: TRBV4-2
D gene: .
CDR3 DNA: TGTGCCAGCAGCCAAGTGTTAGTCCTTTCTATGGTTGGCTACACCTTC
CDR3 protein: CASSQVLVLSMVGYTF

clone size: .
J gene: TRBJ2-3
V gene: TRBV10-1
D gene: TRBD2
CDR3 DNA: TGCGCCAGCGGAGAACAACGGGGGGGCACAGATACGCAGTATTTT
CDR3 protein: CASGEQRGGTDTQYF

clone size: few
J gene: TRBJ2-1
V gene: TRBV7-9
D gene: TRBD2
CDR3 DNA: TGTGCCAGCAGCCGCATCGGACTAGCGGGGGGTTACAATGAGCAGTTCTTC
CDR3 protein: CASSRIGLAGGYNEQFF

clone size: few
J gene: TRBJ2-7
V gene: TRBV4-2
D gene: TRBD2
CDR3 DNA: TGTGCCAGCAGCCAAGGGACTAGCGGGGTCTCCTACGAGCAGTACTTC
CDR3 protein: CASSQGTSGVSYEQYF

clone size: few
J gene: TRBJ2-5
V gene: TRBV7-9
D gene: TRBD2
CDR3 DNA: TGTGCCAGCTCGGGGACTAGGGGCCAAGAGACCCAGTACTTC
CDR3 protein: CASSGTRGQETQYF

clone size: .
J gene: TRBJ2-7
V gene: TRBV5-1
D gene: TRBD1
CDR3 DNA: TGCGCCAGCAGCTCCACGGGACAGGGTGCCTACGAGCAGTACTTC
CDR3 protein: CASSSTGQGAYEQYF

clone size: .
J gene: TRBJ2-1
V gene: TRBV12-3/TRBV12-4
D gene: .
CDR3 DNA: TGTGCCAGCAGCCGAAGCGAGGGAGGCTACAATGAGCAGTTCTTC
CDR3 protein: CASSRSEGGYNEQFF

clone size: .
J gene: TRBJ1-5
V gene: TRBV12-3/TRBV12-4
D gene: TRBD1
CDR3 DNA: TGTGCCAGCACCGAACAGGGGACAAGCAATCAGCCCCAGCATTTT
CDR3 protein: CASTEQGTSNQPQHF

clone size: .
J gene: TRBJ2-1
V gene: TRBV7-7
D gene: TRBD1
CDR3 DNA: TGTGCCAGCAGCGAAGGACAGGTACTCAACAATGAGCAGTTCTTC
CDR3 protein: CASSEGQVLNNEQFF

clone size: .
J gene: TRBJ2-5
V gene: TRBV9
D gene: .
CDR3 DNA: TGTGCCAGCAGCGCTGGGGGGAGCAGACAGTACCAAGAGACCCAGTACTTC
CDR3 protein: CASSAGGSRQYQETQYF

clone size: few
J gene: TRBJ2-5
V gene: TRBV4-1
D gene: TRBD1
CDR3 DNA: TGCGCCAGCAGCCAAGGGCAGGGGGCTGGGGAGACCCAGTACTTC
CDR3 protein: CASSQGQGAGETQYF

clone size: .
J gene: TRBJ2-1
V gene: TRBV3-1
D gene: .
CDR3 DNA: TGTGCCAGCAGCCATCCTAATGAGCAGTTCTTC
CDR3 protein: CASSHPNEQFF

clone size: .
J gene: TRBJ1-6
V gene: TRBV12-5
D gene: .
CDR3 DNA: TGTGCTAGTGGTCCCGCCCGAGGGGCGTCGAATTCACCCCTCCACTTT
CDR3 protein: CASGPARGASNSPLHF

clone size: few
J gene: TRBJ2-5
V gene: TRBV5-1
D gene: .
CDR3 DNA: TGCGCCAGCAGCTTCGGGAGCTTTCAAGAGACCCAGTACTTC
CDR3 protein: CASSFGSFQETQYF

clone size: .
J gene: TRBJ2-5
V gene: TRBV27
D gene: .
CDR3 DNA: TGTGCCACCACCTCCCAAGAGACCCAGTACTTC
CDR3 protein: CATTSQETQYF

clone size: few
J gene: TRBJ2-1
V gene: TRBV7-7
D gene: .
CDR3 DNA: TGTGCCAGCAGCCCCAGTGGGGCTACTTTAAGTGAGCAGTTCTTC
CDR3 protein: CASSPSGATLSEQFF

clone size: .
J gene: TRBJ2-5
V gene: TRBV5-1
D gene: .
CDR3 DNA: TGCGCCAGCAGCTTGCTGGGTGGGGACCAGTACTTC
CDR3 protein: CASSLLGGDQYF

clone size: few
J gene: TRBJ2-7
V gene: TRBV3-1
D gene: TRBD1
CDR3 DNA: TGTGCCAGCAGCCCACAGGGGGCAGACTACGAGCAGTACTTC
CDR3 protein: CASSPQGADYEQYF

clone size: .
J gene: TRBJ2-1
V gene: TRBV4-1
D gene: .
CDR3 DNA: TGCGCCAGCAGCCAGACGGATCGCGAGCAGTTCTTC
CDR3 protein: CASSQTDREQFF

clone size: .
J gene: TRBJ2-1
V gene: TRBV15
D gene: .
CDR3 DNA: TGTGCCACCAGCAGAGATCGGGCGCAGAGCTCCTACAATGAGCAGTTCTTC
CDR3 protein: CATSRDRAQSSYNEQFF

clone size: .
J gene: TRBJ2-1
V gene: TRBV20-1
D gene: TRBD1
CDR3 DNA: TGCAGTGCTAGAGCCGCAGACAGGGGACAAAGCTCCTACAATGAGCAGTTCTTC
CDR3 protein: CSARAADRGQSSYNEQFF

clone size: .
J gene: TRBJ2-5
V gene: TRBV2
D gene: .
CDR3 DNA: TGTGCCAGCAGCGAAGGGGGGACTCCCCAAGAGACCCAGTACTTC
CDR3 protein: CASSEGGTPQETQYF

clone size: many
J gene: TRBJ2-2
V gene: TRBV2
D gene: .
CDR3 DNA: TGTGCCAGCAGTGAAAGGGCAGGGTCGAACACCGGGGAGCTGTTTTTT
CDR3 protein: CASSERAGSNTGELFF

clone size: .
J gene: TRBJ2-5
V gene: TRBV5-8
D gene: .
CDR3 DNA: TGTGCCAGCAGCTTTGAGACCCAGTACTTC
CDR3 protein: CASSFETQYF

clone size: .
J gene: TRBJ2-2
V gene: TRBV20-1
D gene: .
CDR3 DNA: TGCAGTGCTAGAAGGGGTCCAGGGAACACCGGGGAGCTGTTTTTT
CDR3 protein: CSARRGPGNTGELFF

clone size: .
J gene: TRBJ2-5
V gene: TRBV27
D gene: TRBD2
CDR3 DNA: TGTGCCAGCAGTCCCCAGGCTAGCGGGGGGGCCCAGTACTTC
CDR3 protein: CASSPQASGGAQYF

clone size: .
J gene: TRBJ2-7
V gene: TRBV18
D gene: TRBD2
CDR3 DNA: TGTGCCAGCTCACCACCGGTGGGGGGGATTTCCTACGAGCAGTACTTC
CDR3 protein: CASSPPVGGISYEQYF